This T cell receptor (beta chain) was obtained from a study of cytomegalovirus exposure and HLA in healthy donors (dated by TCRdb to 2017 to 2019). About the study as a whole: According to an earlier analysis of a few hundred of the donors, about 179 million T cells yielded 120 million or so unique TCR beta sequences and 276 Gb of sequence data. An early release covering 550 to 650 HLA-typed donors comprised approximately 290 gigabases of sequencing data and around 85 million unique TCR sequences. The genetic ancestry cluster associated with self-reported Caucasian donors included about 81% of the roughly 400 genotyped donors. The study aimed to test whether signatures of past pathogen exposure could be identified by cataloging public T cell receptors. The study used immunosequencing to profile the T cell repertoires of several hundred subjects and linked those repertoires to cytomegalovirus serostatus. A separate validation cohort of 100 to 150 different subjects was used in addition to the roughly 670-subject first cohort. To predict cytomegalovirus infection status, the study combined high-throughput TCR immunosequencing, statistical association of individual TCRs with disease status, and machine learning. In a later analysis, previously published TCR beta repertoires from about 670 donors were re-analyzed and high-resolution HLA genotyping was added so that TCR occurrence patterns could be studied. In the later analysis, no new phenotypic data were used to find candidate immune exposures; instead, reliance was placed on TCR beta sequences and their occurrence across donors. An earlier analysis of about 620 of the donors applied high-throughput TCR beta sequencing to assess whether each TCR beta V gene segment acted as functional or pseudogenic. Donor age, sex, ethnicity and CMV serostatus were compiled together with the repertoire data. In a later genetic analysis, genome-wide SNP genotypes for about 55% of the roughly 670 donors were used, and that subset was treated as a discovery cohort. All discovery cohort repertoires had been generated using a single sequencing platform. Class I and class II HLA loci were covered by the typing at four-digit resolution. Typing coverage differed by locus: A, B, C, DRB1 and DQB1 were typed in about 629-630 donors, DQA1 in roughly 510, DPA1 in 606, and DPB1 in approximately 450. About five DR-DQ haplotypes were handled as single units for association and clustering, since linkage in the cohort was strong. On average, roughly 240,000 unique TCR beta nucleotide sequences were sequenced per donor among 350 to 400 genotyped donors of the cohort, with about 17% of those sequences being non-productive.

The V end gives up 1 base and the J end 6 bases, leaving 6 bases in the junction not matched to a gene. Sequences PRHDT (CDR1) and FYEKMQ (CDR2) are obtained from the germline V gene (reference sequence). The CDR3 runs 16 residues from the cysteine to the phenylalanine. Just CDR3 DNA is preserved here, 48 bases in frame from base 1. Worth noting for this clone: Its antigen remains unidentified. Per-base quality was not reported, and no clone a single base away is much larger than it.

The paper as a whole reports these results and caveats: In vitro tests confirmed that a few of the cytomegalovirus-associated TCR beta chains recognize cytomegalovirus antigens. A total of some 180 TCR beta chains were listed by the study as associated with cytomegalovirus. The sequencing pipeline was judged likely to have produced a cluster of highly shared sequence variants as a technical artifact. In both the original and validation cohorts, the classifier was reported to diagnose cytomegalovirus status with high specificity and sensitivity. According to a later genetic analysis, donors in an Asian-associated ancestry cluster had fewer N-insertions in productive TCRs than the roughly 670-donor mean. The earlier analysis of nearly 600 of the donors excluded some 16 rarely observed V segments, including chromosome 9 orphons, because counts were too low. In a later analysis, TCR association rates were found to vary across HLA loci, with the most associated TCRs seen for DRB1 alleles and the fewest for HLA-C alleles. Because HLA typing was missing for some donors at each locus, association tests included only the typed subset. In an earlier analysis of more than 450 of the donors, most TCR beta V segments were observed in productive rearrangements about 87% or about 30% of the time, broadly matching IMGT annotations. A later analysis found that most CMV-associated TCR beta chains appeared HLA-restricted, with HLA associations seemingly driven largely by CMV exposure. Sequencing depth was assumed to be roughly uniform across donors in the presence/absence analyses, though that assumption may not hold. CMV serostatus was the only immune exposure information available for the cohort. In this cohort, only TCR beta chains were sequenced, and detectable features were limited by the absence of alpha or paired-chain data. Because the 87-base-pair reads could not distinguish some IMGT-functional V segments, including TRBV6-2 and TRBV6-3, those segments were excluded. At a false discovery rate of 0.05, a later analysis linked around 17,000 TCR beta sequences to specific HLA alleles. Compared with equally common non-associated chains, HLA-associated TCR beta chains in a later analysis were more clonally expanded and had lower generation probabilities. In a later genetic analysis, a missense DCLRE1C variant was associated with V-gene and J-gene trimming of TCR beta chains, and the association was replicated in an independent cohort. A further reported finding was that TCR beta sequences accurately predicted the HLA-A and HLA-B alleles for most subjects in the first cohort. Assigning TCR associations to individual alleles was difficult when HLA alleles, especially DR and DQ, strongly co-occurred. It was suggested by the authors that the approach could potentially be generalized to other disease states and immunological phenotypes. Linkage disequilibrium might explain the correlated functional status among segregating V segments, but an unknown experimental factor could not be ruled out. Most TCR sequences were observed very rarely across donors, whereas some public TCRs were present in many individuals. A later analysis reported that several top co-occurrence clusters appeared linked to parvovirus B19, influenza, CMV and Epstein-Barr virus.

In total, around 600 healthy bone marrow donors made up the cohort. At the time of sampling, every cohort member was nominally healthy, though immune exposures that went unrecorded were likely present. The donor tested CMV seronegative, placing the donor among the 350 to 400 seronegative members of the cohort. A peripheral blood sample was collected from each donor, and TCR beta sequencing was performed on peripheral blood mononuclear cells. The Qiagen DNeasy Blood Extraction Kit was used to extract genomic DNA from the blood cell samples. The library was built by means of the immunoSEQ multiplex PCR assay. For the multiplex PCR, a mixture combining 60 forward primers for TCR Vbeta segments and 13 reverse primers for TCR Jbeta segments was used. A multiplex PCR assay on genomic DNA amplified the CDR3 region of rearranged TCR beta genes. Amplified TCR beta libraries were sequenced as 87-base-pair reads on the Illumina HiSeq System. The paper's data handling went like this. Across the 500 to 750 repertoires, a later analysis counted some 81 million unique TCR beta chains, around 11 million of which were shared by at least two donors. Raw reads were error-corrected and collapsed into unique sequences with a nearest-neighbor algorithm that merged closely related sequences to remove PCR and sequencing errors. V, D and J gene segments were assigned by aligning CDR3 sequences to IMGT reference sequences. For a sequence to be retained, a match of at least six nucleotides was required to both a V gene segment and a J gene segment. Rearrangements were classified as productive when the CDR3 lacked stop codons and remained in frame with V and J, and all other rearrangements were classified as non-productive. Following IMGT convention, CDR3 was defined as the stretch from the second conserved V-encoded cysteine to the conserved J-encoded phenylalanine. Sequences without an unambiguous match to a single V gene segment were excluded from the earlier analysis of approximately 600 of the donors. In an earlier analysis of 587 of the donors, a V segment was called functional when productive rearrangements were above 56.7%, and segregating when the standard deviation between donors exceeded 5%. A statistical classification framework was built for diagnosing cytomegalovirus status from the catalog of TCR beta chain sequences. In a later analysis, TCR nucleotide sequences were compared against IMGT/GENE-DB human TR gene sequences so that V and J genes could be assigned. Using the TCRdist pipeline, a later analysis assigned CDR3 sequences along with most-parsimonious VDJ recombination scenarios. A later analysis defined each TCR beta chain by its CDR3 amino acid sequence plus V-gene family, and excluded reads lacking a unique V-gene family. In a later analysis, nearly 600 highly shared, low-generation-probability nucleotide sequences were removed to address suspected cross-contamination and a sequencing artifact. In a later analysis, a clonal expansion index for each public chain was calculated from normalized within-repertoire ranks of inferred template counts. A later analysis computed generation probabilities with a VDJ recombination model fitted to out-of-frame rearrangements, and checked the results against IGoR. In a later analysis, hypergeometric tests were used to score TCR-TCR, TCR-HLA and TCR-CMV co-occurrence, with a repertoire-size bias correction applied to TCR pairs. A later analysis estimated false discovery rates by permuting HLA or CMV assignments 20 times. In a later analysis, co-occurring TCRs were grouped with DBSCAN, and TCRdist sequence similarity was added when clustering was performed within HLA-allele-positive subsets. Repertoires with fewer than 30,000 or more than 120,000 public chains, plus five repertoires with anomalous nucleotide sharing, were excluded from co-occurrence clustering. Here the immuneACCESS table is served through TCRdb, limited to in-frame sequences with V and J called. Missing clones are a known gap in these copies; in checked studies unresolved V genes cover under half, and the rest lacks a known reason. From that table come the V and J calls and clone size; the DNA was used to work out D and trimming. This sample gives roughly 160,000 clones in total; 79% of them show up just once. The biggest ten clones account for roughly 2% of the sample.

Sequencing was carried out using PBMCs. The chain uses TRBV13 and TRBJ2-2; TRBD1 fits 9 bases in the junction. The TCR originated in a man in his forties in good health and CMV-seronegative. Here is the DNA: TGTGCCAGCAGCTTAGTACAGGGGGCGGTCTCCGGGGAGCTGTTTTTT. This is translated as CASSLVQGAVSGELFF.